The 25 T cell receptor beta chains below come from one sample, sequenced in a study of blood T cell repertoires in COVID-19. Produced via immunoSEQ multiplex PCR; TCRdb's table is partial and in-frame only. The repertoire consists of around 60,000 clones, with almost 90% occurring once and the leading ten covering 13%. The sequencing sample was made of peripheral blood. The source of these receptors is a man aged 55 to 69 with active COVID-19.

This clone was seen a single time. The rearrangement joins TRBV2 to TRBJ2-3, with 7 bases that match TRBD1. The trim removed 0 bases at V and 0 bases at J, leaving 3 bases unmatched. The germline CDR1 and CDR2 sequences are SNHLY and FYNNEI. This CDR3 contains 16 residues. CDR3 DNA sequence: TGTGCCAGCAGTGAAGCGGGGACAGTGAGCACAGATACGCAGTATTTT. Translated, it gives CASSEAGTVSTDTQYF. The full variable domain, completed using reference TRBV2 and TRBJ2-3, is EPEVTQTPSHQVTQMGQEVILRCVPISNHLYFYWYRQILGQKVEFLVSFYNNEISEKSEIFDDQFSVERPDGSNFTLKIRSTKLEDSAMYFCASSEAGTVSTDTQYFGPGTRLTVL.

The chain employs TRBV4-3 and TRBJ2-5; maybe TRBD2 (6 bases). Germline V gene lookup returns CDR1 LGHNA and CDR2 YSLEER. The V end was cut by 0 bases, the J end by 4 bases, with 9 bases between. The CDR3 spans 14 residues. In DNA form, the CDR3 reads TGCGCCAGCAGCCAAGATGTGGGGGGAGAGACCCAGTACTTC. Its translation is CASSQDVGGETQYF.

The chain's CDR3 is CASSLASGSHNEQFF. Here the CDR3 DNA reads TGTGCCAGCAGCTTAGCTAGCGGGAGCCACAATGAGCAGTTCTTC. The genes are TRBV7-8 and TRBJ2-1, with 9 positions matching TRBD2. Germline loops: CDR1 SGHVS, CDR2 FQNEAQ. V lost 0 bases and J lost 5; bases outside the gene matches: 2. The CDR3 contains 15 residues.

This sequence joins TRBV19 and TRBJ2-5; D is perhaps TRBD1 (5 bases). This CDR3 is built from 13 residues. V gave up 5 bases and J gave up 4 bases, with 11 bases separating them. The germline CDR1 and CDR2 sequences are LNHDA and SQIVND (reference sequence). CDR3 protein: CASSRRGRETQYF. The DNA for the CDR3 is TGTGCCAGTAGTCGAAGGGGCCGAGAGACCCAGTACTTC.

V usage is TRBV6-5 and J usage is TRBJ1-5; D unresolved. This CDR3 spans 14 amino acids. The germline gives CDR1 MNHEY, CDR2 SVGAGI. With 10 bases removed from V and 1 base from J, the gap between germline ends came to 14 bases. In DNA, the CDR3 is TGTGCCACCCGAGACGGACTAAGCAATCAGCCCCAGCATTTT. This gives the protein CATRDGLSNQPQHF.

Only one count was recorded for this clone. The chain has TRBV23-1 and TRBJ2-3; D may be TRBD2 (5 bases). TRBV23-1 is flagged as an ORF with uncertain function. The CDR3 sequence is 16 residues long. V was shortened by 0 bases and J by 4 bases, with 14 bases between the two germline ends. The CDR3, as DNA: TGCGCCAGCAGTCAATCGTATAGGGAGTTCCCAGATACGCAGTATTTT. Its protein is CASSQSYREFPDTQYF.

This rearrangement joins TRBV5-1 to TRBJ2-3, with D hard to call. Trimming took off 3 bases at V and 2 bases at J, with 10 bases between the two ends. The length of the CDR3 is 14 residues. CDR1 and CDR2 (germline): SGHRS, YFSETQ. The CDR3 region has the DNA TGCGCCAGCAGCTCGACGGGTTACACAGATACGCAGTATTTT. This sequence encodes CASSSTGYTDTQYF.

The chain joins TRBV3-1 (or the pseudogene TRBV3-2) to TRBJ2-7; D unclear. The CDR3 has 15 residues. V lost 0 bases to trimming and J lost 9 bases, with 18 bases between them. Per the germline V gene, CDR1 is LGHDT and CDR2 is YNNKEL (reference sequence). CDR3 nucleotides: TGTGCCAGCAGCCAAGATGTCCTTCTTTCCCACAGGCAGTACTTC. It encodes CASSQDVLLSHRQYF.

The J gene is TRBJ2-1, the V gene TRBV2, with 9 bases aligning to TRBD2. V lost 5 bases and J lost 9; bases outside the gene matches: 8. Germline assignment: CDR1 SNHLY and CDR2 FYNNEI. CDR3 length equals 14 residues. CDR3: CASSRASGAGEQFF. The CDR3, as DNA: TGTGCCAGCAGTAGAGCTAGCGGGGCTGGTGAGCAGTTCTTC.

The genes are TRBV7-6 and TRBJ2-5, with 8 bases identical to TRBD2. The CDR3 is 15 amino acids. In germline, CDR1 is SGHVS, CDR2 FNYEAQ. The V and J ends lost 5 bases and 1 base, in that order; junction bases with no gene match: 6. The CDR3 region has the DNA TGTGCCAGCAGCCTGAATCGGGGGGGCCAAGAGACCCAGTACTTC. Translated: CASSLNRGGQETQYF.

This chain uses TRBV7-3 with TRBJ2-2; D possibly corresponds to TRBD2 (5 bases). The CDR3 has 18 amino acids. The V gene lost 2 bases and the J gene lost 2 bases, with 18 bases spanning the gap. CDR1 SGHTA and CDR2 FQGTGA come from the germline V gene. CDR3 DNA: TGTGCCAGCAGCTTATTGGCCCCTAGCAGTAAAAACACCGGGGAGCTGTTTTTT. Translation gives CASSLLAPSSKNTGELFF.

This clone was counted once. In DNA, the CDR3 is TGTGCCAGCAGCCGCGAGATGAACACTGAAGCTTTCTTT. Protein: CASSREMNTEAFF. V and J are TRBV3-1 (or the pseudogene TRBV3-2) and TRBJ1-1; D remains ambiguous. With 4 bases removed from V and 0 bases from J, the gap between germline ends came to 6 bases. Germline V gene sequence: CDR1 LGHDT, CDR2 YNNKEL (reference sequence). The CDR3 sequence is 13 residues long.

This clone has only a few counts. This chain connects TRBV5-1 to TRBJ2-7; 7 bases map to TRBD1. CDR1 and CDR2 from the germline V gene are SGHRS and YFSETQ. V trimming: 7 bases; J trimming: 2 bases; junction bases outside the gene matches: 6. The CDR3 runs 13 residues. Here the CDR3 DNA reads TGCGCCAGCCAATTCCAGGGGGCCTACGAGCAGTACTTC. The encoded protein is CASQFQGAYEQYF.

V gene TRBV5-8 combines with J gene TRBJ2-5; TRBD1 might be the D (6 bases). There are 16 residues in the CDR3. The germline V gene has CDR1 SGHTS and CDR2 YDEGEE. V was shortened by 4 bases and J by 4 bases, with 20 bases between the two germline ends. CDR3 sequence reads: CASSKPRDPRGETQYF. CDR3 nucleotides: TGTGCCAGCAGCAAACCCCGGGACCCCAGGGGAGAGACCCAGTACTTC.

CDR3 coding DNA: TGTGCCAGCAGCTTACTTAGCGGGAGGGCACATACGCAGTATTTT. Translated, it gives CASSLLSGRAHTQYF. The genes are TRBV7-9 and TRBJ2-3; 11 bases are a match to TRBD2. Per germline, CDR1 SEHNR and CDR2 FQNEAQ (reference sequence). After removal of 2 bases from V and 7 bases from J, the junction contained 5 bases not matched to a gene. This CDR3 has 15 amino acids.

This chain links TRBV6-2 or TRBV6-3 with TRBJ2-3; D uncertain. Per the germline V gene, CDR1 is MNHEY and CDR2 is SVGEGT. The CDR3 spans 14 residues. The V end was cut by 0 bases, the J end by 1 base, with 5 bases between. The CDR3 sequence: CASSYSRGTDTQYF. In DNA form, the CDR3 reads TGTGCCAGCAGTTACTCCCGAGGCACAGATACGCAGTATTTT.

The rearrangement joins TRBV2 to TRBJ1-2; no clear D gene. The CDR3 loop spans 15 amino acids. The ends were cut back, 2 bases at V and 0 bases at J, with 10 bases in the middle. CDR1 SNHLY and CDR2 FYNNEI come from the germline V gene. DNA for the CDR3: TGTGCCAGCAGTGAAACAACCGCCTCTAACTATGGCTACACCTTC. It specifies CASSETTASNYGYTF. Looking up the rest from reference TRBV2 and TRBJ1-2 gives the full variable domain: EPEVTQTPSHQVTQMGQEVILRCVPISNHLYFYWYRQILGQKVEFLVSFYNNEISEKSEIFDDQFSVERPDGSNFTLKIRSTKLEDSAMYFCASSETTASNYGYTFGSGTRLTVV.

This chain joins TRBV6-5 and TRBJ1-6; TRBD1 might be the D (5 bases). CDR1 MNHEY and CDR2 SVGAGI come from the germline V gene. Trimming took 2 bases from V and 10 from J, leaving 9 bases between them. CDR3 size: 13 residues. The CDR3 here is CASSYAGRSPLHF. CDR3 coding DNA: TGTGCCAGCAGTTACGCAGGGCGATCACCCCTCCACTTT.

In this sample, this clone turned up a few times. The V gene is TRBV4-2, the J gene TRBJ1-6; D not certain. Trimming cost V 3 bases and J 7 bases, with 10 bases left between them. The CDR3 length is 14 residues. The germline CDR1 and CDR2 sequences are LGHNA and YNFKEQ. CDR3 nucleotide sequence: TGTGCCAGCAGCCAGGGCGACTACAATTCACCCCTCCACTTT. Translating gives CASSQGDYNSPLHF.

The chain has TRBV28 and TRBJ1-4, with 7 bases fitting TRBD1. Germline V CDR1 and CDR2: MDHEN, SYDVKM. The CDR3 loop spans 13 amino acids. CDR3: CAATGRADEKLFF. CDR3 sequence (DNA): TGTGCAGCGACAGGGCGGGCGGATGAAAAACTGTTTTTT.

This clone occurred once. This CDR3 is CATSGLQLTRGTDTQYF. The DNA of the CDR3 is TGTGCCACCAGTGGGTTACAGTTAACGCGAGGCACAGATACGCAGTATTTT. This sequence joins TRBV24-1 and TRBJ2-3; D unclear. Germline CDR1 KGHDR, CDR2 SFDVKD. This CDR3 spans 17 amino acids. V gave up 5 bases and J gave up 1 base, with 18 bases separating them.

The CDR3 loop reads CASSLVFRGSYEQYF. Written as DNA, the CDR3 is TGTGCCAGCAGCTTAGTTTTTAGGGGAAGCTACGAGCAGTACTTC. The V call is TRBV7-2, the J call TRBJ2-7, with D maybe TRBD1 (5 bases). The germline gives CDR1 SGHTA, CDR2 FQGNSA. The CDR3 spans 15 residues. V dropped 1 base and J dropped 3 bases, with 13 bases sitting between them.

The rearrangement uses TRBV29-1 and TRBJ1-2; TRBD1 matches at 10 bases. The CDR3 runs 15 residues. After removal of 5 bases from V and 0 bases from J, the junction contained 6 bases not matched to a gene. The germline V gene encodes CDR1 SQVTM and CDR2 ANQGSEA. The CDR3 sequence: CSVRQGAGANYGYTF. The CDR3 coding sequence is TGCAGCGTTCGACAGGGGGCGGGGGCTAACTATGGCTACACCTTC.

The chain combines TRBV10-3 with TRBJ2-7; 8 nucleotides agree with TRBD1. The CDR3 consists of 16 residues. Germline V gives CDR1 ENHRY, CDR2 SYGVKD. CDR3: CGLDRVGDGVRYEQYF. For the CDR3, the DNA is TGTGGTTTGGACAGGGTGGGCGACGGGGTGAGGTACGAGCAGTACTTC.

This chain connects TRBV7-2 to TRBJ2-7; 12 nucleotides line up with TRBD2. This CDR3 has 16 residues. CDR1 and CDR2 (germline): SGHTA, FQGNSA. With 5 bases clipped from V and 7 bases from J, the junction kept 12 bases outside the gene matches. CDR3 residues: CASSPTSGGLSIEQYF. The CDR3 coding sequence is TGTGCCAGCAGCCCGACTAGCGGGGGCCTCTCTATAGAGCAGTACTTC.